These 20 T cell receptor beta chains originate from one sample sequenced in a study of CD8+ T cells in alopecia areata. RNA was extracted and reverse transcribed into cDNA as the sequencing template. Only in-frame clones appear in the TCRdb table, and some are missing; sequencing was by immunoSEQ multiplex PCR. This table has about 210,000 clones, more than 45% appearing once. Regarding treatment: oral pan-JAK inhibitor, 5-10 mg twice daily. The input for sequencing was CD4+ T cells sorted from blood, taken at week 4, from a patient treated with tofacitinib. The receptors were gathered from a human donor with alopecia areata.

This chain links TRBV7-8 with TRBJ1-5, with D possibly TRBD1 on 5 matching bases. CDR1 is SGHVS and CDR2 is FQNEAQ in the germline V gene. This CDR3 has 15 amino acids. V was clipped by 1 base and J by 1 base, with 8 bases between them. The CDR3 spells CASSLEGLSNQPQHF. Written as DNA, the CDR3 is TGTGCCAGCAGCTTAGAGGGGCTAAGCAATCAGCCCCAGCATTTT. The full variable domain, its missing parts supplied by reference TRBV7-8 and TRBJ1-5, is GAGVSQSPRYKVAKRGQDVALRCDPISGHVSLFWYQQALGQGPEFLTYFQNEAQLDKSGLPSDRFFAERPEGSVSTLKIQRTQQEDSAVYLCASSLEGLSNQPQHFGDGTRLSIL.

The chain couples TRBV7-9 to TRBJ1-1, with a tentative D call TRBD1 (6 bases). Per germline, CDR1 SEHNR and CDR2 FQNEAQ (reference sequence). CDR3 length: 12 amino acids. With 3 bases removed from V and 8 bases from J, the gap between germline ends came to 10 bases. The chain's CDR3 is CASSLTGTEAFF. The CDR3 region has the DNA TGTGCCAGCAGCTTGACCGGGACAGAAGCTTTCTTT.

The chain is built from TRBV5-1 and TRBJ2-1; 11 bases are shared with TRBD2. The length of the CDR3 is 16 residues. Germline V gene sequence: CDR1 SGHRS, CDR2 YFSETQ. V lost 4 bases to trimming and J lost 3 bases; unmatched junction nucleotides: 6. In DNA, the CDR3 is TGCGCCAGCAGCCCGCTGACTAGCGGGATCTACAATGAGCAGTTCTTC. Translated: CASSPLTSGIYNEQFF.

The CDR3 nucleotides are TGCAGCGCCTACAGGGGGCGAGGCTCAGCTAACTATGGCTACACCTTC. This translates into CSAYRGRGSANYGYTF. The V gene is TRBV29-1, the J gene TRBJ1-2, with TRBD1 matching over 9 bases. The germline gives CDR1 SQVTM, CDR2 ANQGSEA. V was clipped by 7 bases and J by 0 bases; unmatched bases: 12. This CDR3 has 16 residues.

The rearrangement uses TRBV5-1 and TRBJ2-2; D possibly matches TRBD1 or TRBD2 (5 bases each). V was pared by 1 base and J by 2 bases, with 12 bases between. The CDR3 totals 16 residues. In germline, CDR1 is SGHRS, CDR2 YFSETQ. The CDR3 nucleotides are TGCGCCAGCAGCTTGATGCGAGGGGTTAACACCGGGGAGCTGTTTTTT. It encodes CASSLMRGVNTGELFF.

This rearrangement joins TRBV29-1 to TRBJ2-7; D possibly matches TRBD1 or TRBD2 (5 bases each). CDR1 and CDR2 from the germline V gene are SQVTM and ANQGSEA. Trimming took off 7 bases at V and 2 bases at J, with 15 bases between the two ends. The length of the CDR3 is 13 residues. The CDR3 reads CSAWDGSTYEQYF. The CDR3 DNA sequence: TGCAGCGCCTGGGACGGCTCGACCTACGAGCAGTACTTC.

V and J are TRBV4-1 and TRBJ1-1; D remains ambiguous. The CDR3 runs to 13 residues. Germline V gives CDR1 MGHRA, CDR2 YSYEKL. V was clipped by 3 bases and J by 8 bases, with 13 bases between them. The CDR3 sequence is CASSQVLTEEAFF. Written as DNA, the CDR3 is TGCGCCAGCAGCCAGGTCTTAACAGAAGAAGCTTTCTTT.

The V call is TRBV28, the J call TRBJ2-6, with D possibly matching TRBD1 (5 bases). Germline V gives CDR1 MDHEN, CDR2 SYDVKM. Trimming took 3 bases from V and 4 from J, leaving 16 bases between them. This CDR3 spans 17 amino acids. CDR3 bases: TGTGCCAGCAGTTTCAGGGATCGATCCAGGGGGGCCAACGTCCTGACTTTC. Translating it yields CASSFRDRSRGANVLTF.

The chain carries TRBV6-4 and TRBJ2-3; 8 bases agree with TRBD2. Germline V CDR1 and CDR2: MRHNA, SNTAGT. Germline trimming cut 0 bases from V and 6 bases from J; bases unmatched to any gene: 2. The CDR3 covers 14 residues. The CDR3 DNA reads TGTGCCAGCAGTGACTCTAGCGGGGCGGATACGCAGTATTTT. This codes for CASSDSSGADTQYF.

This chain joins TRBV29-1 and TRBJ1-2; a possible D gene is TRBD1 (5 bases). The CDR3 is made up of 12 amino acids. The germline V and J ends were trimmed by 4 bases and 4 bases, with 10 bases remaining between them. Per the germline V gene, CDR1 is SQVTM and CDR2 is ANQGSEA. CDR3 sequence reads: CSVGDQGYGYTF. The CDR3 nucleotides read TGCAGCGTTGGGGACCAGGGCTATGGCTACACCTTC.

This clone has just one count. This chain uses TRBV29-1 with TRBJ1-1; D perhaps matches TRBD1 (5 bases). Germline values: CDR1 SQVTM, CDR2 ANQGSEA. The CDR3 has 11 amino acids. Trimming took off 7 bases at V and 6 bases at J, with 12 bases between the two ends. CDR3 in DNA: TGCAGCGCTGGGGGACGGGCTGAAGCTTTCTTT. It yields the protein CSAGGRAEAFF.

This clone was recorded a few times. CDR3 region: CASSLGGTVNIQYF. The DNA of the CDR3 is TGTGCCAGCAGCTTAGGTGGGACAGTAAACATTCAGTACTTC. This rearrangement joins TRBV7-2 to TRBJ2-4, with TRBD1 matching over 7 bases. Unmatched junction bases numbered 3, after V lost 1 base and J lost 6 bases. CDR3 length equals 14 residues. Germline CDR1 and CDR2: SGHTA and FQGNSA.

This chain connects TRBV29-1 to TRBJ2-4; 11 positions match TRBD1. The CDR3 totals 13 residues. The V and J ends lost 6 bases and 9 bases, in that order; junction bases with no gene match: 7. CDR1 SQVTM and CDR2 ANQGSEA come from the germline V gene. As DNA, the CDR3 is TGCAGCGTCGCCGGGACAGGGGGTAGCATTCAGTACTTC. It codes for CSVAGTGGSIQYF.

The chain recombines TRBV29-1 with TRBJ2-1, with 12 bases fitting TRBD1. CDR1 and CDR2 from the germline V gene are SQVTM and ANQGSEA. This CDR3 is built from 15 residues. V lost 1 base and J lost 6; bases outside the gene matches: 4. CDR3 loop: CSVEGRDRGPNEQFF. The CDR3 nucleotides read TGCAGCGTTGAAGGCCGGGACAGGGGGCCCAATGAGCAGTTCTTC.

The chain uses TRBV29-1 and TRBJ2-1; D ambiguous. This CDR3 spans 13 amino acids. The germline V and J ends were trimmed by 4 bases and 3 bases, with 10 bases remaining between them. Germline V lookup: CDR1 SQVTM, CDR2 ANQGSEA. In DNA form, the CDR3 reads TGCAGCGTTGTCCTGAACAGCTACAATGAGCAGTTCTTC. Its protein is CSVVLNSYNEQFF.

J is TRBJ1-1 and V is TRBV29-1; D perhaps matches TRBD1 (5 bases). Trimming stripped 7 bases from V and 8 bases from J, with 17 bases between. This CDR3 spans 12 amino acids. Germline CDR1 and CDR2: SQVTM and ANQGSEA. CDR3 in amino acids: CSGRQTQREAFF. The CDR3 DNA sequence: TGCAGCGGCCGACAGACACAACGGGAAGCTTTCTTT.

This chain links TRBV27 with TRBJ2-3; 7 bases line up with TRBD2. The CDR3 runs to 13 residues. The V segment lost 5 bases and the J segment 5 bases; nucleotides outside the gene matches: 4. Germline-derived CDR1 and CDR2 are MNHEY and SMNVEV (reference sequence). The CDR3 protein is CASSGRGKDTQYF. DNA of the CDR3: TGTGCCAGCAGTGGGCGGGGGAAAGATACGCAGTATTTT.

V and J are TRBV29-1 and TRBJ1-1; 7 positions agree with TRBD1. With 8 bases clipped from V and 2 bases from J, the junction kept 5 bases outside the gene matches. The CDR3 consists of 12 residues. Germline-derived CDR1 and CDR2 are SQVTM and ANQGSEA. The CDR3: CSTRTGNTEAFF. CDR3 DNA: TGCAGCACCCGGACAGGTAACACTGAAGCTTTCTTT.

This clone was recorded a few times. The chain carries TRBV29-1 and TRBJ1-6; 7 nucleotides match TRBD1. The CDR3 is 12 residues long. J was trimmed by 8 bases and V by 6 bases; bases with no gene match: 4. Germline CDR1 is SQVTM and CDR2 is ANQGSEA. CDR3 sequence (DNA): TGCAGCGTCGGGACAGCCCATTCACCCCTCCACTTT. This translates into CSVGTAHSPLHF.

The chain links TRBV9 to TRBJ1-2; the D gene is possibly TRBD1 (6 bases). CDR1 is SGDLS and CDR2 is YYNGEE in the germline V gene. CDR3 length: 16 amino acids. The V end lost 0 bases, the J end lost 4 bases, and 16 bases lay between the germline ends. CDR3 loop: CASSVEAAGASYGYTF. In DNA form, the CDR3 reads TGTGCCAGCAGCGTAGAAGCGGCAGGGGCCAGCTATGGCTACACCTTC.